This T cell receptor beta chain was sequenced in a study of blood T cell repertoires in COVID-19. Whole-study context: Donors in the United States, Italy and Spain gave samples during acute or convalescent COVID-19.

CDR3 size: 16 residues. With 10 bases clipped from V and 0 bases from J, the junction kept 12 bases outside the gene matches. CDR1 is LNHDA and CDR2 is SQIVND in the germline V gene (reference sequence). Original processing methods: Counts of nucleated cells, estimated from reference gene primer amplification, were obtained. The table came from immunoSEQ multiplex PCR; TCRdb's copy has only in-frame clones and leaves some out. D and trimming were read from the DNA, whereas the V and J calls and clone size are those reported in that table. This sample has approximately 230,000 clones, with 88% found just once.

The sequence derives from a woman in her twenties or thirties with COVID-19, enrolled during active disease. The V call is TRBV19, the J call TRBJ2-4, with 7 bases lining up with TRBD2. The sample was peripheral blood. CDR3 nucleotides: TGTGCCACTAACAGCGGGACGGCTCTAGCCAAAAACATTCAGTACTTC. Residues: CATNSGTALAKNIQYF. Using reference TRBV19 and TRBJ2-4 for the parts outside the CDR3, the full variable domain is DGGITQSPKYLFRKEGQNVTLSCEQNLNHDAMYWYRQDPGQGLRLIYYSQIVNDFQKGDIAEGYSVSREKKESFPLTVTSAQKNPTAFYLCATNSGTALAKNIQYFGAGTRLSVL.